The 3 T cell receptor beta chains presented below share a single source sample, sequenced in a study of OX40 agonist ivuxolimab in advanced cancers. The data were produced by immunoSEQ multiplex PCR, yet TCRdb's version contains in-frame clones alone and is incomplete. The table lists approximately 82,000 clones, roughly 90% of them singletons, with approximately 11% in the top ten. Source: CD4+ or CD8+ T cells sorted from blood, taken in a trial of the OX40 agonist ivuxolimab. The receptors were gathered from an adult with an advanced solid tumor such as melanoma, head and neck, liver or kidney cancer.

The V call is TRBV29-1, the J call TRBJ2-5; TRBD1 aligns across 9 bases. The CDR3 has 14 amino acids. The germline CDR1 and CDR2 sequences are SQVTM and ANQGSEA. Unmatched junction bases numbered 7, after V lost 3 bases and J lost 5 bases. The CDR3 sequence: CSVESGQGDETQYF. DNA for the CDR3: TGCAGCGTTGAGTCGGGACAGGGAGATGAGACCCAGTACTTC.

In DNA form, the CDR3 reads TGTGCCAGCAGTTTAATCAATGCGGGGGCGCCTTCATCAGATACGCAGTATTTT. Protein sequence: CASSLINAGAPSSDTQYF. V is TRBV28 and J is TRBJ2-3, with D possibly matching TRBD2 (7 bases). Trimming shortened V by 2 bases and J by 4 bases, and 22 bases separated the two germline ends. Germline V gene data show CDR1 as MDHEN and CDR2 as SYDVKM. This CDR3 contains 18 residues.

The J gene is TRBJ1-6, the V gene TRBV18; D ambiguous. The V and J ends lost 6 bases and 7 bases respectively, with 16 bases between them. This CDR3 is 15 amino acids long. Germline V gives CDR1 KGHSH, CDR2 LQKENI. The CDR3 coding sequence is TGTGCCAGCTCCTTCGACGGCGGGCTCAATTCACCCCTCCACTTT. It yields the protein CASSFDGGLNSPLHF.